The next 30 T cell receptor beta chains were all read from a single sample in a study of blood T cell repertoires in COVID-19. Repertoires were generated with immunoSEQ multiplex PCR, while TCRdb's copy carries only in-frame clones and drops some. This repertoire shows about 87,000 clones, approximately 75% found once; its top ten account for roughly 4%. Sequenced sample: peripheral blood. These receptor sequences come from a woman aged 50 to 60 with acute or convalescent COVID-19.

This chain uses TRBV7-8 with TRBJ1-4; D is unclear. The CDR3 extends over 12 amino acids. V shed 1 base and J shed 7 bases, with 4 bases lying between them. Per the germline V gene, CDR1 is SGHVS and CDR2 is FQNEAQ. The CDR3 DNA reads as TGTGCCAGCAGCTTAGTAGCTGAAAAACTGTTTTTT. This codes for CASSLVAEKLFF.

This clone was found once. The chain is built from TRBV2 and TRBJ2-1; 8 bases line up with TRBD1. Losses at the gene ends were 0 bases for V and 10 bases for J; bases not matched to a gene: 11. The CDR3 extends over 16 amino acids. Germline values: CDR1 SNHLY, CDR2 FYNNEI. CDR3 DNA sequence: TGTGCCAGCAGTGAAGCGCGGGGACAGGTTTCGGGGGAGCAGTTCTTC. Protein sequence: CASSEARGQVSGEQFF.

This chain connects TRBV7-6 to TRBJ2-5, with TRBD2 as a possible D gene (5 bases). The V end lost 0 bases, the J end lost 7 bases, and 15 bases lay between the germline ends. The germline gives CDR1 SGHVS, CDR2 FNYEAQ. The CDR3 covers 15 residues. CDR3 nucleotides: TGTGCCAGCAGCTTAGCCGGGGTCCTCGGACGGACCCAGTACTTC. Translated, it gives CASSLAGVLGRTQYF.

This clone was detected only once. The rearrangement joins TRBV6-5 to TRBJ2-1; D is possibly TRBD2 (6 bases). Per the germline V gene, CDR1 is MNHEY and CDR2 is SVGAGI. The V and J ends lost 8 bases and 5 bases respectively, with 13 bases between them. There are 13 residues in the CDR3. The CDR3 sequence is CASPGLFDNEQFF. The CDR3 nucleotides read TGTGCCAGCCCTGGACTATTTGACAATGAGCAGTTCTTC.

The chain carries TRBV27 and TRBJ2-3; the D gene is possibly TRBD1 (6 bases). Germline CDR1 MNHEY, CDR2 SMNVEV (reference sequence). The CDR3 has 13 residues. V lost 2 bases to trimming and J lost 12 bases, with 15 bases between them. CDR3 region: CASSLRGQSNQYF. CDR3 bases: TGTGCCAGCAGTTTAAGGGGACAAAGTAATCAGTATTTT.

This chain connects TRBV13 to TRBJ1-1, with 9 positions matching TRBD1. V lost 4 bases, J lost 3 bases, and 3 bases stayed unmatched. This CDR3 has 14 amino acids. Germline V gene data show CDR1 as PRHDT and CDR2 as FYEKMQ (reference sequence). Written as DNA, the CDR3 is TGTGCCAGCAGCTCCGGACAGGGGTACACTGAAGCTTTCTTT. Protein sequence: CASSSGQGYTEAFF.

This clone was observed a few times. V and J are TRBV7-2 and TRBJ2-7; D gene unclear. The CDR3 runs to 13 residues. Germline loops: CDR1 SGHTA, CDR2 FQGNSA. The V gene lost 4 bases and the J gene lost 3 bases, with 10 bases spanning the gap. CDR3 DNA sequence: TGTGCCAGCAGCTCCAGATCCCACTACGAGCAGTACTTC. It yields the protein CASSSRSHYEQYF.

The chain links TRBV13 to TRBJ2-1, with 8 positions matching TRBD1. J gave up 6 bases and V 4 bases, and 8 bases lay outside the gene matches. Germline V gene data show CDR1 as PRHDT and CDR2 as FYEKMQ (reference sequence). CDR3 size: 15 residues. The CDR3 here is CASSSRQGSGNEQFF. Here the CDR3 DNA reads TGTGCCAGCAGCTCCCGACAGGGGAGCGGCAATGAGCAGTTCTTC.

The chain couples TRBV2 to TRBJ1-2, with 7 positions matching TRBD1. Looked up from germline, CDR1 is SNHLY and CDR2 is FYNNEI. J lost 0 bases, V lost 7 bases, and 5 bases had no gene match. The CDR3 has 14 amino acids. The CDR3 nucleotides read TGTGCCAGCACCCAGGGGGAAGCTAACTATGGCTACACCTTC. It yields the protein CASTQGEANYGYTF.

The chain links TRBV14 to TRBJ2-5, with D perhaps matching TRBD2 (6 bases). CDR3 length: 19 residues. Germline V CDR1 and CDR2: SGHDN, FVKESK. V lost 0 bases and J lost 0, with 20 bases in between. The CDR3 DNA reads as TGTGCCAGCAGCCAAGATCAAGAGAATTTGTGGGGGGACCAAGAGACCCAGTACTTC. Its translation: CASSQDQENLWGDQETQYF.

The chain is built from TRBV7-9 and TRBJ1-4; possible D gene TRBD1, 6 bases. Germline CDR1 and CDR2: SEHNR and FQNEAQ (reference sequence). CDR3 length: 17 amino acids. V dropped 5 bases and J dropped 7 bases, with 23 bases sitting between them. CDR3 in DNA: TGTGCCAGCAGCCACGATCCAACAACAGGGTTCTCTGAAAAACTGTTTTTT. Translation gives CASSHDPTTGFSEKLFF.

The chain is built from TRBV6-6 and TRBJ1-2; no definite D call. V dropped 6 bases and J dropped 5 bases, with 22 bases sitting between them. Per germline, CDR1 MNHNY and CDR2 SVGAGI (reference sequence). The CDR3 extends over 16 amino acids. This CDR3 is CASSYPFGGSSYGYTF. The CDR3 DNA reads as TGTGCCAGCAGCTACCCGTTCGGAGGTTCTAGTTATGGCTACACCTTC.

This chain joins TRBV4-1 and TRBJ1-2; the match to TRBD1 covers 7 bases. V was pared by 4 bases and J by 3 bases, with 5 bases of the junction left unmatched. Germline-derived CDR1 and CDR2 are MGHRA and YSYEKL. This CDR3 comprises 14 residues. CDR3 region: CASSLETGYYGYTF. CDR3 nucleotides: TGCGCCAGCAGCCTCGAGACAGGGTACTATGGCTACACCTTC.

J is TRBJ1-1 and V is TRBV4-2; D is ambiguous. Deletions cut 3 bases from V and 1 base from J, with 9 bases between. CDR3 size: 14 residues. Germline V gene lookup returns CDR1 LGHNA and CDR2 YNFKEQ. CDR3 DNA sequence: TGTGCCAGCAGCCAGGAGAGGAGGAACACTGAAGCTTTCTTT. This translates into CASSQERRNTEAFF.

V gene TRBV11-1 combines with J gene TRBJ2-3; 9 bases map to TRBD2. The V gene's germline CDR1 is SGHAT and CDR2 FQDESV (reference sequence). This CDR3 comprises 16 residues. With V trimmed by 2 bases and J by 6 bases, 9 bases remained unmatched. The CDR3 DNA is TGTGCCAGCAGCTTAAACGGGCGGGGGGGCCCCGATACGCAGTATTTT. It is translated as CASSLNGRGGPDTQYF.

CDR3: CASSPGEGVWETQYF. CDR3 nucleotide sequence: TGTGCCAGCAGCCCTGGGGAGGGAGTTTGGGAGACCCAGTACTTC. The chain recombines TRBV7-9 with TRBJ2-5; 7 nucleotides agree with TRBD2. The ends lost 5 bases at V and 5 bases at J; junction bases unmatched: 11. The CDR3 length is 15 residues. The V gene's germline CDR1 is SEHNR and CDR2 FQNEAQ (reference sequence).

V is TRBV19 and J is TRBJ2-7, with D perhaps TRBD2 (5 bases). CDR1 is LNHDA and CDR2 is SQIVND in the germline V gene (reference sequence). The CDR3 extends over 11 amino acids. The V and J ends lost 8 bases and 9 bases respectively, with 14 bases between them. The CDR3 sequence is CASGERSGQYF. CDR3 nucleotides: TGTGCCAGTGGGGAGCGATCGGGGCAGTACTTC.

This clone has a count of ten or more. The chain carries TRBV6-5 and TRBJ2-2; 8 bases fit TRBD1. The germline V gene encodes CDR1 MNHEY and CDR2 SVGAGI. V lost 7 bases and J lost 3; bases outside the gene matches: 7. The CDR3 consists of 15 residues. This chain's CDR3 is CASKTGQDYTGELFF. The DNA for the CDR3 is TGTGCCAGCAAAACGGGACAGGACTACACCGGGGAGCTGTTTTTT.

The chain recombines TRBV19 with TRBJ2-2; D gene unclear. V lost 5 bases and J lost 6, with 13 bases in between. Germline lookup yields CDR1 LNHDA and CDR2 SQIVND (reference sequence). The CDR3 contains 14 residues. CDR3 nucleotide sequence: TGTGCCAGTAGTGTAAACAACGCAGCCGGGGAGCTGTTTTTT. Encoded protein: CASSVNNAAGELFF.

The V call is TRBV28, the J call TRBJ2-3, with D perhaps matching TRBD2 (6 bases). The V gene lost 5 bases and the J gene lost 0 bases, with 18 bases spanning the gap. Germline V gene lookup returns CDR1 MDHEN and CDR2 SYDVKM. The CDR3 spans 17 residues. The CDR3 nucleotides are TGTGCCAGCAGTCTTCTTGGAGGGGTAGCTAGCACAGATACGCAGTATTTT. Protein product: CASSLLGGVASTDTQYF.

This chain links TRBV9 with TRBJ1-2, with 7 positions matching TRBD1. V gave up 4 bases and J gave up 0 bases; unmatched junction bases: 9. This CDR3 is 16 amino acids long. Germline CDR1 is SGDLS and CDR2 is YYNGEE. CDR3 in amino acids: CASSPAGGQTNYGYTF. In DNA form, the CDR3 reads TGTGCCAGCAGCCCCGCCGGGGGACAGACTAACTATGGCTACACCTTC.

There are a few counts of this clone. This CDR3 reads CASSRDRNEKLFF. CDR3 nucleotides: TGTGCCAGCAGTCGCGACAGAAATGAAAAACTGTTTTTT. The chain combines TRBV6-5 with TRBJ1-4; D might be TRBD1 (5 bases). The CDR3 contains 13 residues. V lost 5 bases and J 5 bases, leaving 9 bases between the germline ends. The V gene's germline CDR1 is MNHEY and CDR2 SVGAGI.

The genes are TRBV2 and TRBJ1-1; no reliable D call. CDR1 is SNHLY and CDR2 is FYNNEI in the germline V gene. The CDR3 has 14 amino acids. Trimming left V 3 bases short and J 0 bases short, with 8 bases between. The chain's CDR3 is CASSDRYLNTEAFF. The CDR3, as DNA: TGTGCCAGCAGTGATAGATACTTGAACACTGAAGCTTTCTTT.

The chain uses TRBV27 and TRBJ1-2; a possible D gene is TRBD1 (5 bases). This CDR3 is 14 amino acids long. The germline gives CDR1 MNHEY, CDR2 SMNVEV (reference sequence). Between the trimmed V and J ends, which lost 3 bases and 4 bases, there was a span of 12 bases. CDR3 in amino acids: CASSLKGSIYGYTF. Written as DNA, the CDR3 is TGTGCCAGCAGTTTGAAGGGGTCTATCTATGGCTACACCTTC.

V is TRBV5-1 and J is TRBJ1-1, with 9 bases aligning to TRBD1. Germline CDR1 and CDR2: SGHRS and YFSETQ. The CDR3 length is 15 residues. Trimming cost V 5 bases and J 0 bases; bases outside gene matches: 5. CDR3 residues: CASRVTGGLNTEAFF. The CDR3 DNA reads TGCGCCAGCAGAGTTACAGGGGGCTTGAACACTGAAGCTTTCTTT.

This clone was counted a single time. The J gene is TRBJ1-1, the V gene TRBV28; D may be TRBD1 (6 bases). The germline gives CDR1 MDHEN, CDR2 SYDVKM. The CDR3 extends over 13 amino acids. The ends were cut back, 4 bases at V and 1 base at J, with 7 bases in the middle. CDR3 DNA sequence: TGTGCCAGCAGTTGGGACACGAACACTGAAGCTTTCTTT. Translated: CASSWDTNTEAFF.

This clone has only one observation. The rearrangement links TRBV4-1 to TRBJ1-4, with a possible D match to TRBD1 (5 bases). This CDR3 has 14 residues. The germline V and J ends were trimmed by 4 bases and 7 bases, with 13 bases remaining between them. Germline-derived CDR1 and CDR2 are MGHRA and YSYEKL. The DNA for the CDR3 is TGCGCCAGCAGCCTGGGCAGGGTGGGTGAAAAACTGTTTTTT. Its translation: CASSLGRVGEKLFF.

The sample holds a few counts of this clone. The chain combines TRBV6-5 with TRBJ2-7, with D maybe TRBD1 (6 bases). Germline V CDR1 and CDR2: MNHEY, SVGAGI. V was shortened by 10 bases and J by 5 bases, with 21 bases between the two germline ends. The CDR3 spans 14 residues. The CDR3: CATHPTGPQHEQYF. The CDR3 DNA is TGTGCCACCCACCCGACAGGTCCCCAACACGAGCAGTACTTC.

J is TRBJ2-2 and V is TRBV6-6, with no clear D. The germline V and J ends were trimmed by 0 bases and 6 bases, with 8 bases remaining between them. The CDR3 contains 14 residues. CDR1 and CDR2 (germline): MNHNY, SVGAGI (reference sequence). The CDR3 reads CASSYSPSAGELFF. Written as DNA, the CDR3 is TGTGCCAGCAGTTACTCGCCCTCGGCCGGGGAGCTGTTTTTT.

This chain links TRBV18 with TRBJ1-1; no reliable D call. CDR3 size: 13 residues. The germline V gene has CDR1 KGHSH and CDR2 LQKENI. The V end lost 6 bases, the J end lost 4 bases, and 12 bases lay between the germline ends. The CDR3 nucleotides are TGTGCCAGCTCCCAAGACCCGGGCACTGAAGCTTTCTTT. Translated, it gives CASSQDPGTEAFF. The full variable domain, rest sourced from reference TRBV18 and TRBJ1-1, is NAGVMQNPRHLVRRRGQEARLRCSPMKGHSHVYWYRQLPEEGLKFMVYLQKENIIDESGMPKERFSAEFPKEGPSILRIQQVVRGDSAAYFCASSQDPGTEAFFGQGTRLTVV.